One sample yielded the 27 T cell receptor beta chains listed below, sequenced in a study of blood T cell repertoires in COVID-19. TCRdb's table, derived via immunoSEQ multiplex PCR, lists solely in-frame clones and lacks some. The table shows fewer than 350,000 clones, with 91% occurring only once. Sequenced material: PBMCs or T cells enriched from blood (not recorded which). These receptors were obtained from a man aged 35 to 55 who had been exposed to COVID-19.

The chain recombines TRBV19 with TRBJ1-5; maybe TRBD1 (5 bases). Germline V CDR1 and CDR2: LNHDA, SQIVND (reference sequence). This CDR3 is 15 amino acids long. The V end was cut by 0 bases, the J end by 6 bases, with 12 bases between. The CDR3 DNA is TGTGCCAGTAGTATAGATCATCGGGGGTTTCAGCCCCAGCATTTT. Translating gives CASSIDHRGFQPQHF.

The rearrangement uses TRBV7-9 and TRBJ2-3, with 7 bases fitting TRBD1. CDR1 and CDR2 (germline): SEHNR, FQNEAQ (reference sequence). V trimming: 1 base; J trimming: 2 bases; junction bases outside the gene matches: 6. The CDR3 consists of 16 residues. CDR3: CASSLGPGQLTDTQYF. Here the CDR3 DNA reads TGTGCCAGCAGCTTAGGCCCGGGACAGCTCACAGATACGCAGTATTTT.

The chain employs TRBV9 and TRBJ2-1; TRBD2 matches at 14 bases. CDR1 and CDR2 (germline): SGDLS, YYNGEE. The CDR3 totals 17 residues. The V gene end was trimmed by 3 bases and the J gene end by 3 bases; junction bases not matched to a gene: 5. The CDR3 reads CASSGRLAGGGYNEQFF. In DNA form, the CDR3 reads TGTGCCAGCAGCGGACGACTAGCGGGAGGGGGCTACAATGAGCAGTTCTTC.

The chain has TRBV4-1 and TRBJ1-4, with D unclear. V lost 0 bases and J 0 bases, leaving 11 bases between the germline ends. The CDR3 is 17 amino acids. Germline V gene lookup returns CDR1 MGHRA and CDR2 YSYEKL. The CDR3 sequence: CASSQDSGLATNEKLFF. The CDR3 nucleotides read TGCGCCAGCAGCCAAGATAGCGGACTTGCAACTAATGAAAAACTGTTTTTT.

The chain carries TRBV19 and TRBJ2-1; perhaps TRBD2 as D (5 bases). Germline assignment: CDR1 LNHDA and CDR2 SQIVND (reference sequence). The V gene lost 8 bases and the J gene lost 12 bases, with 17 bases spanning the gap. There are 12 residues in the CDR3. CDR3 region: CASQADWSRQFF. In DNA form, the CDR3 reads TGTGCCAGTCAAGCGGACTGGAGTCGGCAGTTCTTC.

This chain joins TRBV25-1 and TRBJ1-2, with 8 bases fitting TRBD1. Germline V gene data show CDR1 as MGHDK and CDR2 as SYGVNS. The CDR3 consists of 17 residues. J lost 0 bases, V lost 7 bases, and 13 bases had no gene match. CDR3 DNA: TGTGCCAGCACCCCAGCCGGGACAGGTTTGGCTAACTATGGCTACACCTTC. It translates to CASTPAGTGLANYGYTF.

The sample holds one count of this clone. This rearrangement joins TRBV23-1 to TRBJ1-2; weak D call: TRBD1 (5 bases). TRBV23-1 is recorded as an ORF, its role being uncertain. V was shortened by 6 bases and J by 0 bases, with 23 bases between the two germline ends. The CDR3 runs to 18 residues. The DNA of the CDR3 is TGCGCCAGCAGCCCGGAGAGAGGACATATAAAAGCTAACTATGGCTACACCTTC. It codes for CASSPERGHIKANYGYTF.

This clone occurred once. The chain employs TRBV9 and TRBJ2-2; the match to TRBD2 covers 7 bases. Germline V lookup: CDR1 SGDLS, CDR2 YYNGEE. The V segment lost 2 bases and the J segment 5 bases; nucleotides outside the gene matches: 3. The CDR3 covers 14 residues. The CDR3 reads CASSVRSGTGELFF. In nucleotides, the CDR3 is TGTGCCAGCAGCGTTCGTAGCGGGACCGGGGAGCTGTTTTTT.

The rearrangement uses TRBV6-1 and TRBJ2-3; 8 nucleotides align to TRBD1. Germline lookup yields CDR1 MNHNS and CDR2 SASEGT. V was clipped by 2 bases and J by 3 bases; unmatched bases: 4. This CDR3 has 15 amino acids. As DNA, the CDR3 is TGTGCCAGCAGTGAATGGACAGGGACAACAGATACGCAGTATTTT. Its translation: CASSEWTGTTDTQYF.

J is TRBJ1-5 and V is TRBV19; D is ambiguous. Germline assignment: CDR1 LNHDA and CDR2 SQIVND (reference sequence). The CDR3 totals 15 residues. Trimming left V 3 bases short and J 1 base short, with 10 bases between. The DNA of the CDR3 is TGTGCCAGTAGTATGGCCGGGAGCAGCAATCAGCCCCAGCATTTT. This sequence encodes CASSMAGSSNQPQHF. The full variable domain, rest sourced from reference TRBV19 and TRBJ1-5, is DGGITQSPKYLFRKEGQNVTLSCEQNLNHDAMYWYRQDPGQGLRLIYYSQIVNDFQKGDIAEGYSVSREKKESFPLTVTSAQKNPTAFYLCASSMAGSSNQPQHFGDGTRLSIL.

The chain recombines TRBV19 with TRBJ2-3; possibly TRBD1 for D (6 bases). Germline V gene lookup returns CDR1 LNHDA and CDR2 SQIVND (reference sequence). This CDR3 contains 16 residues. V was shortened by 2 bases and J by 6 bases, with 18 bases between the two germline ends. The CDR3 region is CASSIPSLSGVDTQYF. The CDR3 DNA follows: TGTGCCAGTAGTATACCCTCACTTTCAGGGGTGGATACGCAGTATTTT. Full variable domain (outside the CDR3, taken from reference TRBV19 and TRBJ2-3): DGGITQSPKYLFRKEGQNVTLSCEQNLNHDAMYWYRQDPGQGLRLIYYSQIVNDFQKGDIAEGYSVSREKKESFPLTVTSAQKNPTAFYLCASSIPSLSGVDTQYFGPGTRLTVL.

The rearrangement uses TRBV7-2 and TRBJ1-5; D call uncertain. This CDR3 has 14 residues. Germline V gene lookup returns CDR1 SGHTA and CDR2 FQGNSA. V lost 5 bases to trimming and J lost 2 bases, with 10 bases between them. The CDR3 spells CASSIQRGNQPQHF. The CDR3 DNA follows: TGTGCCAGCAGCATCCAGAGGGGCAATCAGCCCCAGCATTTT.

The V and J genes are TRBV11-3 and TRBJ2-6; a weak D match, TRBD1 (6 bases). V shed 0 bases and J shed 2 bases, with 8 bases lying between them. The CDR3 contains 16 residues. Per germline, CDR1 SGHNT and CDR2 YENEEA. The CDR3 sequence is CASSLDWTAGANVLTF. The CDR3, as DNA: TGTGCCAGCAGCTTAGACTGGACAGCTGGGGCCAACGTCCTGACTTTC.

The rearrangement uses TRBV4-2 and TRBJ2-3; D is undetermined. In germline, CDR1 is LGHNA, CDR2 YNFKEQ. The CDR3 has 13 amino acids. Trimming removed 0 bases at V and 5 bases at J, with 6 bases between. This CDR3 is CASSQEFVDTQYF. CDR3 DNA: TGTGCCAGCAGCCAAGAGTTCGTAGATACGCAGTATTTT.

V usage is TRBV29-1 and J usage is TRBJ1-1; unclear D gene. Germline CDR1 is SQVTM and CDR2 is ANQGSEA. The CDR3 is 14 amino acids. Between the trimmed V and J ends, which lost 7 bases and 4 bases, there was a span of 19 bases. The DNA of the CDR3 is TGCAGCGCTCTACCGCGGGGTGCAGCCACTGAAGCTTTCTTT. This translates into CSALPRGAATEAFF. The full variable domain, with the rest looked up from reference TRBV29-1 and TRBJ1-1, is SAVISQKPSRDICQRGTSLTIQCQVDSQVTMMFWYRQQPGQSLTLIATANQGSEATYESGFVIDKFPISRPNLTFSTLTVSNMSPEDSSIYLCSALPRGAATEAFFGQGTRLTVV.

The V call is TRBV7-2, the J call TRBJ2-1, with D uncertain. V lost 4 bases and J 0 bases, leaving 7 bases between the germline ends. The CDR3 totals 14 residues. Germline assignment: CDR1 SGHTA and CDR2 FQGNSA. The CDR3 sequence is CASSYRSSYNEQFF. In DNA, the CDR3 is TGTGCCAGCAGCTACCGGTCCTCCTACAATGAGCAGTTCTTC. The full variable domain, its missing parts supplied by reference TRBV7-2 and TRBJ2-1, is GAGVSQSPSNKVTEKGKDVELRCDPISGHTALYWYRQSLGQGLEFLIYFQGNSAPDKSGLPSDRFSAERTGGSVSTLTIQRTQQEDSAVYLCASSYRSSYNEQFFGPGTRLTVL.

The chain couples TRBV11-2 to TRBJ1-6; D possibly corresponds to TRBD1 (5 bases). The CDR3 sequence is 18 residues long. The germline V and J ends were trimmed by 6 bases and 0 bases, with 18 bases remaining between them. Germline V CDR1 and CDR2: SGHAT, FQNNGV. The CDR3 bases are TGTGCCAGCAGGAGAATAGGACACTCGAGCTCCTATAATTCACCCCTCCACTTT. It specifies CASRRIGHSSSYNSPLHF.

The chain has TRBV6-5 and TRBJ2-7, with a tentative D call TRBD1 (5 bases). The CDR3 is made up of 12 amino acids. V lost 7 bases and J lost 0, with 7 bases in between. The germline gives CDR1 MNHEY, CDR2 SVGAGI. The DNA for the CDR3 is TGTGCCAGCACGACAGCCTCCTACGAGCAGTACTTC. Its protein product is CASTTASYEQYF.

The chain is built from TRBV28 and TRBJ2-1, with 7 bases fitting TRBD2. CDR1 and CDR2 (germline): MDHEN, SYDVKM. CDR3 length: 12 residues. V gave up 7 bases and J gave up 10 bases; unmatched junction bases: 7. This chain's CDR3 is CASNGLGSEQFF. In nucleotides, the CDR3 is TGTGCCAGCAACGGACTAGGTAGCGAGCAGTTCTTC.

This clone was detected once. V usage is TRBV6-5 and J usage is TRBJ1-2, with a possible D match to TRBD1 (6 bases). Germline CDR1 reads MNHEY; CDR2 reads SVGAGI. Deletions cut 2 bases from V and 2 bases from J, with 15 bases between. This CDR3 has 16 amino acids. CDR3 sequence reads: CASSYVLRQENYGYTF. CDR3 DNA sequence: TGTGCCAGCAGTTACGTCCTACGACAGGAGAACTATGGCTACACCTTC.

A remark on this clone: The identical CDR3 is also encoded by other nucleotide sequences in the sample. The V gene is TRBV3-1 (or the pseudogene TRBV3-2), the J gene TRBJ1-3; D call uncertain. Trimming shortened V by 3 bases and J by 0 bases, and 6 bases separated the two germline ends. This CDR3 is built from 14 residues. Germline V gene data show CDR1 as LGHDT and CDR2 as YNNKEL (reference sequence). The CDR3 loop is CASSQGLSGNTIYF. The CDR3 DNA sequence: TGTGCCAGCAGCCAGGGCCTCTCTGGAAACACCATATATTTT.

This chain joins TRBV5-4 and TRBJ2-7; 7 bases are a match to TRBD1. J was trimmed by 1 base and V by 4 bases; bases with no gene match: 8. The CDR3 runs to 15 residues. CDR1 SGHNT and CDR2 YYREEE come from the germline V gene (reference sequence). CDR3 DNA: TGTGCCAGCAGCCCCGGCGTGGACAGGTCCTACGAGCAGTACTTC. It codes for CASSPGVDRSYEQYF.

V usage is TRBV3-1 (or the pseudogene TRBV3-2) and J usage is TRBJ2-7, with 10 bases that match TRBD2. The V gene's germline CDR1 is LGHDT and CDR2 YNNKEL (reference sequence). After removal of 3 bases from V and 4 bases from J, the junction contained 15 bases not matched to a gene. CDR3 size: 18 residues. The CDR3 coding sequence is TGTGCCAGCAGCCACAACCTCGCCCCTAGCGGGAGTTTGTACGAGCAGTACTTC. Encoded protein: CASSHNLAPSGSLYEQYF.

The chain has TRBV30 and TRBJ1-5; 8 bases are a match to TRBD1. CDR3 length: 16 residues. The J segment lost 6 bases and the V segment lost 2 bases, leaving 12 bases of the junction unmatched. Germline CDR1 reads GTSNPN; CDR2 reads SVGIG (reference sequence). The CDR3 region has the DNA TGTGCCTGGAGTTATGGACAGGGCCGTTTCGGTCAGCCCCAGCATTTT. It yields the protein CAWSYGQGRFGQPQHF.

The chain joins TRBV6-1 to TRBJ2-2; D is uncertain. The CDR3 runs to 14 residues. V was cut by 3 bases and J by 6 bases, with 11 bases left in between. From germline, CDR1 is MNHNS and CDR2 SASEGT. The CDR3: CASSDWAEAGELFF. The CDR3 DNA reads as TGTGCCAGCAGTGATTGGGCCGAAGCCGGGGAGCTGTTTTTT.

The rearrangement links TRBV4-2 to TRBJ2-3, with D perhaps matching TRBD2 (8 bases). Trimming removed 1 base from V and 5 bases from J, with 19 bases in between. Germline V gene data show CDR1 as LGHNA and CDR2 as YNFKEQ. The CDR3 loop spans 17 amino acids. The CDR3 here is CASSQGLSGGGRDTQYF. The DNA of the CDR3 is TGTGCCAGCAGCCAAGGTTTGTCGGGAGGGGGCAGAGATACGCAGTATTTT.

The chain employs TRBV19 and TRBJ2-3, with D possibly TRBD1 on 5 matching bases. Germline V lookup: CDR1 LNHDA, CDR2 SQIVND (reference sequence). Trimming left V 3 bases short and J 2 bases short, with 9 bases between. CDR3 length: 14 residues. The CDR3 region is CASSMQDNTDTQYF. The CDR3 bases are TGTGCCAGTAGTATGCAGGACAACACAGATACGCAGTATTTT.